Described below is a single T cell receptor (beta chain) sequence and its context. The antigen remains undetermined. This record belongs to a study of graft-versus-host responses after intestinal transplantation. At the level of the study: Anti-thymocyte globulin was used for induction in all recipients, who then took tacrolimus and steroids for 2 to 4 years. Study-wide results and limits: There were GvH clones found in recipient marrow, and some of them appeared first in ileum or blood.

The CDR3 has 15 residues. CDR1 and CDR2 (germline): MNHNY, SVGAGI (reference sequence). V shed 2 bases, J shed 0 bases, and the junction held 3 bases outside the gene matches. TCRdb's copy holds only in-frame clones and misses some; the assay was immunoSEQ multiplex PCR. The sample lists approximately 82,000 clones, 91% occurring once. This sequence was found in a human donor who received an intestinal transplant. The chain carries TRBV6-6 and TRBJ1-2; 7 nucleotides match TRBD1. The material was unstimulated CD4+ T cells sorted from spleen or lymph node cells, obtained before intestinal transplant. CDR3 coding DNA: TGTGCCAGCAGTTACGGGCAGGGGGCTAACTATGGCTACACCTTC. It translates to CASSYGQGANYGYTF.